The clone carrying this TCR beta chain was observed a handful of times. Preparation of the TCRbeta library was carried out with unique molecular identifiers. TCRdb independently ran MiXCR on the PCR reads; one entry per CDR3 protein. The sample records around 480,000 distinct CDR3 sequences, less than 35% being singletons. The data are from a study of T-cell reconstitution after alpha-beta-depleted transplantation in children. The CDR3 length is 14 residues. Trimming at V came to 5 bases and at J to 12 bases, leaving 10 bases not matched to a gene. The V gene's germline CDR1 is SGHTA and CDR2 FQGTGA. The source of this sequence is a human donor who donated a stem cell graft to a child with aplastic anemia. The sample was PBMCs from the stem cell graft donor, taken from the stem cell graft. The chain combines TRBV7-3 with TRBJ2-1, with TRBD2 matching over 10 bases. The CDR3 loop is CASSPRASGRGQFF. The CDR3 DNA reads TGTGCCAGCAGCCCCCGGGCTAGCGGGAGAGGGCAGTTCTTC.